The 16 T cell receptor beta chains presented below share a single source sample, sequenced in a study of blood T cell repertoires in COVID-19. Profiling relied on immunoSEQ multiplex PCR, and the TCRdb table lists in-frame clones only, not all of them. The sample lists 190,000 or so clones, around nine tenths occurring once. The sequencing input was peripheral blood. These receptor sequences come from a man between 35 and 55 years old with active or convalescent COVID-19.

V gene TRBV6-6 combines with J gene TRBJ2-4; TRBD2 matches 8 bases. V dropped 5 bases and J dropped 2; count of bases not matched to a gene: 17. Germline CDR1 and CDR2: MNHNY and SVGAGI (reference sequence). The CDR3 length is 19 residues. CDR3 DNA sequence: TGTGCCAGCAGTCGCCTTAGGAGCGGGGGCCTGGGATCCAAAAACATTCAGTACTTC. Amino acid sequence: CASSRLRSGGLGSKNIQYF.

The J gene is TRBJ1-3, the V gene TRBV28; 7 bases are shared with TRBD1. This CDR3 comprises 13 residues. The trim removed 7 bases at V and 7 bases at J, leaving 7 bases unmatched. The germline V gene encodes CDR1 MDHEN and CDR2 SYDVKM. The CDR3 DNA is TGTGCCAGCAAAATAACAGGGGCCAACACCATATATTTT. Amino acids: CASKITGANTIYF.

The chain combines TRBV7-6 with TRBJ1-1, with D perhaps matching TRBD1 (5 bases). V shed 5 bases and J shed 0 bases, with 13 bases lying between them. From germline, CDR1 is SGHVS and CDR2 FNYEAQ. CDR3 length: 15 amino acids. CDR3 DNA: TGTGCCAGCAGCCGGGGGGGTTTAATGAACACTGAAGCTTTCTTT. Translation gives CASSRGGLMNTEAFF.

This chain joins TRBV12-3 or TRBV12-4 and TRBJ1-5, with 8 positions matching TRBD1. V lost 6 bases, J lost 6 bases, and 1 base stayed unmatched. CDR3 length: 12 residues. The CDR3 nucleotides read TGTGCCAGCAGCGACAGGGGTCAGCCCCAGCATTTT. Amino acid sequence: CASSDRGQPQHF.

The chain has TRBV4-1 and TRBJ1-5, with no clear D. The CDR3 consists of 18 residues. Germline V gene sequence: CDR1 MGHRA, CDR2 YSYEKL. V was shortened by 1 base and J by 1 base, with 17 bases between the two germline ends. The CDR3 sequence is CASSQGVEGTISNQPQHF. The CDR3 nucleotides read TGCGCCAGCAGCCAAGGCGTCGAGGGTACGATAAGCAATCAGCCCCAGCATTTT.

V usage is TRBV28 and J usage is TRBJ1-5; D gene unclear. The V gene lost 2 bases and the J gene lost 2 bases, with 7 bases spanning the gap. The CDR3 loop spans 14 amino acids. The germline CDR1 and CDR2 sequences are MDHEN and SYDVKM. The CDR3 nucleotides are TGTGCCAGCAGTTTAGCGAGGGGCAATCAGCCCCAGCATTTT. It specifies CASSLARGNQPQHF.

This clone was recorded a few times. The sample holds other DNA sequences that translate to the same CDR3. V is TRBV5-5 and J is TRBJ1-1; D gene ambiguous. The germline V gene encodes CDR1 SGHKS and CDR2 YYEKEE (reference sequence). The CDR3 spans 13 residues. V was clipped by 3 bases and J by 0 bases, with 6 bases between them. CDR3 amino acids: CASSSTLNTEAFF. CDR3 nucleotide sequence: TGTGCCAGCAGCTCGACTCTGAACACTGAAGCTTTCTTT.

This sequence joins TRBV11-3 and TRBJ1-6; a weak D match, TRBD1 (6 bases). V lost 0 bases and J lost 6, with 12 bases in between. The CDR3 totals 16 residues. Germline values: CDR1 SGHNT, CDR2 YENEEA. CDR3 protein: CASSLDRTGTNSPLHF. The DNA for the CDR3 is TGTGCCAGCAGCTTAGATCGAACAGGGACTAATTCACCCCTCCACTTT.

This chain joins TRBV4-2 and TRBJ2-1; a possible D gene is TRBD2 (6 bases). Germline CDR1 LGHNA, CDR2 YNFKEQ. The CDR3 has 13 amino acids. The ends were cut back, 2 bases at V and 8 bases at J, with 10 bases in the middle. The CDR3 bases are TGTGCCAGCAGCCAACGACGCGGGGATGAGCAGTTCTTC. Encoded protein: CASSQRRGDEQFF.

The J gene is TRBJ1-2, the V gene TRBV12-3 or TRBV12-4, with D perhaps matching TRBD1 (5 bases). The V gene lost 5 bases and the J gene lost 8 bases, with 15 bases spanning the gap. The CDR3 covers 13 residues. The DNA for the CDR3 is TGTGCCAGCAGTCCCCAGGGAAGTGGCGGCTACACCTTC. It yields the protein CASSPQGSGGYTF.

This chain connects TRBV5-5 to TRBJ2-5, with D perhaps matching TRBD1 (5 bases). Germline CDR1 SGHKS, CDR2 YYEKEE (reference sequence). The CDR3 consists of 14 residues. V gave up 4 bases and J gave up 5 bases, with 15 bases separating them. The CDR3 loop reads CASSPDTTVETQYF. DNA for the CDR3: TGTGCCAGCAGCCCGGACACCACGGTGGAGACCCAGTACTTC. The full variable domain, completed using reference TRBV5-5 and TRBJ2-5, is DAGVTQSPTHLIKTRGQQVTLRCSPISGHKSVSWYQQVLGQGPQFIFQYYEKEERGRGNFPDRFSARQFPNYSSELNVNALLLGDSALYLCASSPDTTVETQYFGPGTRLLVL.

The chain uses TRBV29-1 and TRBJ2-3; 12 bases are a match to TRBD2. V lost 5 bases, J lost 6 bases, and 18 bases stayed unmatched. The CDR3 has 18 residues. Germline V gene lookup returns CDR1 SQVTM and CDR2 ANQGSEA. The CDR3 bases are TGCAGCGTTCCGGGGCTGGGACTAGCGGGCCTCATGGGGGATACGCAGTATTTT. Amino acids: CSVPGLGLAGLMGDTQYF.

This clone was recorded once. This chain connects TRBV5-1 to TRBJ1-1; D call uncertain. CDR1 is SGHRS, CDR2 YFSETQ, per germline. The CDR3 spans 14 residues. Trimming stripped 4 bases from V and 3 bases from J, with 13 bases between. DNA for the CDR3: TGCGCCAGCAGCACCTCCTTTCGGGACACTGAAGCTTTCTTT. As protein: CASSTSFRDTEAFF.

V is TRBV7-2 and J is TRBJ2-2; 10 bases are a match to TRBD2. CDR3 length: 16 residues. CDR1 and CDR2 (germline): SGHTA, FQGNSA. V dropped 5 bases and J dropped 6; count of bases not matched to a gene: 9. CDR3 sequence (DNA): TGTGCCAGCAGCCTTGAGGGAGCGGGGGGGCCCGGGGAGCTGTTTTTT. It codes for CASSLEGAGGPGELFF.

The CDR3 region has the DNA TGTGCCAGCAGCGTCCGGGACAGGGTTAATCAGCCCCAGCATTTT. Its translation: CASSVRDRVNQPQHF. The J gene is TRBJ1-5, the V gene TRBV7-8; TRBD1 aligns across 9 bases. The CDR3 contains 15 residues. Trimming removed 5 bases from V and 4 bases from J; junction bases left unmatched: 6. The V gene's germline CDR1 is SGHVS and CDR2 FQNEAQ.

V gene TRBV14 combines with J gene TRBJ1-1; D call uncertain. This CDR3 contains 14 residues. Trimming took 4 bases from V and 1 from J, leaving 10 bases between them. Germline CDR1 SGHDN, CDR2 FVKESK. The CDR3 protein is CASSRESGNTEAFF. The DNA for the CDR3 is TGTGCCAGCAGCCGGGAGTCGGGGAACACTGAAGCTTTCTTT.